These 21 T cell receptor beta chains share one sample of origin, sequenced in a study of CD8 T cells in Susac syndrome. The authors reverse transcribed about 0.5 to 1 ug RNA with random hexamers. TCRdb re-analysed the immunoSEQ multiplex PCR reads in MiXCR, keeping a single row per CDR3 protein. The sample holds 400,000 to 550,000 distinct CDR3 sequences, around 85% seen once. Sequencing used CD8+ T cells from PBMCs. The receptors come from a human donor with multiple sclerosis.

In this sample, this clonotype turned up a few times. This sequence joins TRBV7-9 and TRBJ2-2; D unclear. V lost 5 bases to trimming and J lost 9 bases, with 4 bases between them. In germline, CDR1 is SEHNR, CDR2 FQNEAQ (reference sequence). This CDR3 contains 10 residues. The CDR3 loop is CASSGRELFF. In DNA, the CDR3 is TGTGCCAGCAGCGGCCGGGAGCTGTTTTTT.

This clonotype was detected only a few times. V usage is TRBV5-4 and J usage is TRBJ1-2; no definite D call. V was shortened by 3 bases and J by 4 bases, with 7 bases between the two germline ends. CDR1 is SGHNT, CDR2 YYREEE, per germline (reference sequence). The CDR3 length is 12 residues. CDR3 residues: CASSWGTYGYTF. The CDR3 nucleotides read TGTGCCAGCAGCTGGGGAACCTATGGCTACACCTTC.

J is TRBJ1-5 and V is TRBV28; D remains ambiguous. The germline V and J ends were trimmed by 0 bases and 2 bases, with 5 bases remaining between them. There are 14 residues in the CDR3. The V gene's germline CDR1 is MDHEN and CDR2 SYDVKM. CDR3 sequence reads: CASSLWGGNQPQHF. The CDR3 DNA follows: TGTGCCAGCAGTTTATGGGGCGGCAATCAGCCCCAGCATTTT.

The rearrangement uses TRBV11-1 and TRBJ2-1; 9 bases are shared with TRBD1. Per the germline V gene, CDR1 is SGHAT and CDR2 is FQDESV (reference sequence). The length of the CDR3 is 20 residues. V lost 4 bases, J lost 3 bases, and 19 bases stayed unmatched. CDR3 in amino acids: CASSSFTGQGRDWHYNEQFF. The CDR3 coding sequence is TGTGCCAGCAGCTCTTTTACGGGACAGGGCCGGGACTGGCACTACAATGAGCAGTTCTTC.

A note on this clonotype: The junction differs from germline at one of its ends, possibly a read error. The gene calls are TRBV11-3 and TRBJ2-2; D is undetermined. Germline CDR1 is SGHNT and CDR2 is YENEEA. The CDR3 length is 12 residues. CDR3 region: CASILESGELFF. The CDR3 region has the DNA TGTGCCAGCATCTTAGAATCCGGGGAGCTGTTTTTT.

The chain links TRBV29-1 to TRBJ2-2; possibly TRBD1 for D (6 bases). The length of the CDR3 is 15 residues. Trimming removed 6 bases at V and 8 bases at J, with 22 bases between. CDR1 and CDR2 (germline): SQVTM, ANQGSEA. CDR3 loop: CSVGHRSARAGELFF. As DNA, the CDR3 is TGCAGCGTGGGACACCGGTCTGCGCGTGCTGGGGAGCTGTTTTTT.

V is TRBV5-1 and J is TRBJ2-1; possible D gene TRBD2, 5 bases. From germline, CDR1 is SGHRS and CDR2 YFSETQ. This CDR3 has 16 residues. With 3 bases removed from V and 8 bases from J, the gap between germline ends came to 21 bases. The CDR3 DNA is TGCGCCAGCAGCTCGCCCCATGAAGGGTGGGGAGATGAGCAGTTCTTC. This gives the protein CASSSPHEGWGDEQFF.

V gene TRBV4-1 combines with J gene TRBJ2-6; no clear D gene. This CDR3 region has 15 residues. In germline, CDR1 is MGHRA, CDR2 YSYEKL. V gave up 2 bases and J gave up 0 bases, with 5 bases separating them. The CDR3 reads CASSQSNSGANVLTF. CDR3 nucleotide sequence: TGCGCCAGCAGCCAAAGCAACTCTGGGGCCAACGTCCTGACTTTC.

This chain joins TRBV27 and TRBJ2-7, with D uncertain. The CDR3 runs 15 residues. Trimming took off 5 bases at V and 2 bases at J, with 16 bases between the two ends. The germline gives CDR1 MNHEY, CDR2 SMNVEV (reference sequence). The CDR3 nucleotides read TGTGCCAGCAGTCAGATTCCCGGGTCCACCTACGAGCAGTACTTC. Translated, it gives CASSQIPGSTYEQYF.

This clonotype was seen a few times. This rearrangement joins TRBV6-2 or TRBV6-3 to TRBJ2-7; D is undetermined. This CDR3 spans 12 amino acids. In germline, CDR1 is MNHEY, CDR2 SVGEGT. V dropped 6 bases and J dropped 5 bases, with 11 bases sitting between them. Written as DNA, the CDR3 is TGTGCCAGCAGCCTTCTTCGCGACGAGCAGTACTTC. The encoded protein is CASSLLRDEQYF.

As regards this clonotype: At one end, the junction sequence differs from germline, possibly due to a read error. This chain connects TRBV4-1 to TRBJ2-1; either TRBD1 or TRBD2 may fit D (5 bases each). Per the germline V gene, CDR1 is MGHRA and CDR2 is YSYEKL. This CDR3 is 13 amino acids long. This CDR3 is CASRGVTYNEQLF. In DNA form, the CDR3 reads TGCGCCAGCAGGGGGGTCACATACAATGAGCAGCTCTTC.

J is TRBJ2-3 and V is TRBV7-8; 10 bases agree with TRBD2. Germline V gene sequence: CDR1 SGHVS, CDR2 FQNEAQ. V was clipped by 3 bases and J by 4 bases; unmatched bases: 7. The CDR3 runs 16 residues. The CDR3 nucleotides are TGTGCCAGCAGCTTGTCGCTAGCGGGAGCCGCAGATACGCAGTATTTT. Translated: CASSLSLAGAADTQYF.

V and J are TRBV10-3 and TRBJ1-6, with TRBD1 matching 8 bases. This CDR3 is built from 15 residues. Trimming cost V 3 bases and J 9 bases; bases outside gene matches: 7. The germline gives CDR1 ENHRY, CDR2 SYGVKD. The CDR3 loop is CAISDSTGVGSPLHF. In nucleotides, the CDR3 is TGTGCCATCAGTGACTCGACAGGGGTGGGTTCACCCCTCCACTTT.

The rearrangement links TRBV12-3 or TRBV12-4 to TRBJ2-3; 11 bases line up with TRBD2. J was trimmed by 0 bases and V by 4 bases; bases with no gene match: 6. The CDR3 length is 17 residues. The CDR3 is CASSYIAGGLSTDTQYF. The CDR3 region has the DNA TGTGCCAGCAGTTATATAGCGGGGGGGCTTAGCACAGATACGCAGTATTTT.

The rearrangement joins TRBV7-2 to TRBJ1-1; no definite D call. V was clipped by 1 base and J by 4 bases, with 10 bases between them. This CDR3 has 14 residues. From germline, CDR1 is SGHTA and CDR2 FQGNSA. DNA for the CDR3: TGTGCCAGCAGCTTAGTCGGGGTTGGCACTGAAGCTTTCTTT. Amino acid sequence: CASSLVGVGTEAFF.

The chain couples TRBV4-1 to TRBJ2-1; 7 nucleotides align to TRBD2. CDR1 and CDR2 (germline): MGHRA, YSYEKL. The junction had 6 bases not matched to a gene; V was cut back by 1 base and J by 0 bases. The CDR3 runs to 17 residues. For the CDR3, the DNA is TGCGCCAGCAGCCAAGTTTCTGCGGGGGTCTCCTACAATGAGCAGTTCTTC. This codes for CASSQVSAGVSYNEQFF.

The CDR3 loop is CASSLFPGQGDYGYTF. In nucleotides, the CDR3 is TGTGCCAGCAGCTTATTTCCGGGACAGGGAGACTATGGCTACACCTTC. The chain uses TRBV7-6 and TRBJ1-2; the match to TRBD1 covers 9 bases. V lost 2 bases and J lost 3; bases outside the gene matches: 7. CDR3 length: 16 amino acids. Germline V gives CDR1 SGHVS, CDR2 FNYEAQ.

The CDR3 DNA sequence: TGTGCCAGCAGCTCCGTATTGTCCGGGGAGCTGTTTTTT. Encoded protein: CASSSVLSGELFF. V usage is TRBV7-2 and J usage is TRBJ2-2; D remains ambiguous. The CDR3 contains 13 residues. The V and J ends lost 4 bases and 6 bases respectively, with 9 bases between them. Looked up from germline, CDR1 is SGHTA and CDR2 is FQGNSA. Supplemented by reference TRBV7-2 and TRBJ2-2, the full variable domain reads GAGVSQSPSNKVTEKGKDVELRCDPISGHTALYWYRQSLGQGLEFLIYFQGNSAPDKSGLPSDRFSAERTGGSVSTLTIQRTQQEDSAVYLCASSSVLSGELFFGEGSRLTVL.

This sequence joins TRBV6-1 and TRBJ2-7, with D hard to call. This CDR3 contains 14 residues. Germline V gene sequence: CDR1 MNHNS, CDR2 SASEGT. Trimming stripped 2 bases from V and 3 bases from J, with 11 bases between. CDR3 protein: CASSEFGRVYEQYF. The DNA for the CDR3 is TGTGCCAGCAGTGAATTTGGCAGAGTCTACGAGCAGTACTTC.

The chain uses TRBV27 and TRBJ1-5, with TRBD1 identical over 12 bases. Per germline, CDR1 MNHEY and CDR2 SMNVEV (reference sequence). This CDR3 is built from 16 residues. V shed 0 bases, J shed 4 bases, and the junction held 1 base outside the gene matches. Here the CDR3 DNA reads TGTGCCAGCAGTTTATCGGGACAGGGGGCGAATCAGCCCCAGCATTTT. Amino acid sequence: CASSLSGQGANQPQHF.

This clonotype was detected only a few times. J is TRBJ2-7 and V is TRBV10-3, with 8 bases lining up with TRBD2. The J segment lost 2 bases and the V segment lost 2 bases, leaving 2 bases of the junction unmatched. The CDR3 has 14 amino acids. Germline-derived CDR1 and CDR2 are ENHRY and SYGVKD. The CDR3 DNA sequence: TGTGCCATCAGTGAGACTAGCGGCCCCTACGAGCAGTACTTC. The encoded protein is CAISETSGPYEQYF.